One sample yielded the 25 T cell receptor beta chains listed below, sequenced in a study of blood T cell repertoires in COVID-19. TCRdb's copy holds only in-frame clones and misses some; the assay was immunoSEQ multiplex PCR. The sample yields around 23,000 clones, less than 90% seen once. Sequenced material: peripheral blood. These receptors were collected from a human donor with acute or convalescent COVID-19. The donor label of this sample is uncertain.

This sequence joins TRBV19 and TRBJ1-2; weak D call: TRBD1 (5 bases). Germline lookup yields CDR1 LNHDA and CDR2 SQIVND (reference sequence). V shed 7 bases and J shed 0 bases, with 15 bases lying between them. The length of the CDR3 is 15 residues. The CDR3 region is CASNPTDRSNYGYTF. The CDR3 bases are TGTGCCAGTAATCCGACAGACCGTTCTAACTATGGCTACACCTTC.

This clone has just a few counts. The rearrangement joins TRBV25-1 to TRBJ1-1; unclear D gene. This CDR3 has 14 residues. The germline V gene has CDR1 MGHDK and CDR2 SYGVNS. Trimming left V 3 bases short and J 1 base short, with 9 bases between. The CDR3 is CASSDARKNTEAFF. In DNA, the CDR3 is TGTGCCAGCAGTGACGCCAGGAAGAACACTGAAGCTTTCTTT.

This clone was observed a handful of times. This chain links TRBV5-6 with TRBJ2-2, with D possibly matching TRBD2 (5 bases). The CDR3 consists of 13 residues. CDR1 is SGHDT and CDR2 is YYEEEE in the germline V gene. Trimming stripped 2 bases from V and 7 bases from J, with 9 bases between. CDR3 region: CASSFFGNGELFF. CDR3 DNA sequence: TGTGCCAGCAGCTTTTTCGGGAACGGGGAGCTGTTTTTT.

This rearrangement joins TRBV5-1 to TRBJ2-3; the D gene is possibly TRBD2 (5 bases). This CDR3 region has 14 residues. Germline CDR1 and CDR2: SGHRS and YFSETQ. The V and J ends lost 7 bases and 1 base respectively, with 13 bases between them. CDR3 sequence: CASGSTGGTDTQYF. CDR3 coding DNA: TGCGCCAGCGGGAGTACCGGCGGCACAGATACGCAGTATTTT.

Remarks on this clone: The junction departs from the called germline gene at one end, perhaps through a read error. The V gene is TRBV15, the J gene TRBJ2-7; D is possibly TRBD2 (5 bases). The length of the CDR3 is 13 residues. Germline V gene lookup returns CDR1 LNHNV and CDR2 YYDKDF (reference sequence). CDR3 in amino acids: CATSASDYGATVF. The CDR3 nucleotides read TGTGCCACCAGCGCTAGTGACTACGGCGCAACTGTTTTC.

The rearrangement uses TRBV7-6 and TRBJ2-5, with 10 positions matching TRBD2. CDR3 size: 20 residues. The V and J ends lost 1 base and 0 bases, in that order; junction bases with no gene match: 14. The germline V gene encodes CDR1 SGHVS and CDR2 FNYEAQ. The CDR3 is CASSLELTSGQFSYQETQYF. The CDR3 DNA follows: TGTGCCAGCAGCTTAGAATTGACTAGCGGGCAATTTTCGTACCAAGAGACCCAGTACTTC.

The chain couples TRBV7-2 to TRBJ2-3; unclear D gene. V lost 7 bases and J lost 4, with 9 bases in between. Germline CDR1 and CDR2: SGHTA and FQGNSA. CDR3 length: 12 residues. CDR3 sequence (DNA): TGTGCCAGCACAGCGTCAGCAGATACGCAGTATTTT. Translation: CASTASADTQYF.

This clone was recorded once. The gene calls are TRBV25-1 and TRBJ1-1; TRBD1 aligns across 8 bases. The CDR3 has 13 residues. Trimming took 8 bases from V and 3 from J; bases not matched to a gene: 5. Germline lookup yields CDR1 MGHDK and CDR2 SYGVNS. In DNA, the CDR3 is TGTGCCAGCCGACAGGGGACTCACACTGAAGCTTTCTTT. It specifies CASRQGTHTEAFF.

The rearrangement joins TRBV7-8 to TRBJ1-2; D is uncertain. The V end was cut by 1 base, the J end by 4 bases, with 7 bases between. The germline V gene encodes CDR1 SGHVS and CDR2 FQNEAQ. The CDR3 length is 13 residues. The DNA of the CDR3 is TGTGCCAGCAGCTTAGGGGCCCCCTATGGCTACACCTTC. This translates into CASSLGAPYGYTF.

V gene TRBV5-8 combines with J gene TRBJ1-5; D possibly corresponds to TRBD1 (6 bases). Deletions cut 6 bases from V and 0 bases from J, with 19 bases between. Germline V gives CDR1 SGHTS, CDR2 YDEGEE. The CDR3 has 17 residues. The CDR3 DNA reads as TGTGCCAGCACCGAACCACGGGACATTTATAGCAATCAGCCCCAGCATTTT. It specifies CASTEPRDIYSNQPQHF.

This clone is a singleton in its sample. This sequence joins TRBV6-6 and TRBJ1-1; 7 bases align to TRBD1. The length of the CDR3 is 11 residues. After removal of 6 bases from V and 5 bases from J, the junction contained 0 bases not matched to a gene. Germline values: CDR1 MNHNY, CDR2 SVGAGI (reference sequence). The CDR3 reads CASRQGTEAFF. The CDR3 bases are TGTGCCAGCAGACAGGGGACTGAAGCTTTCTTT.

The rearrangement links TRBV4-1 to TRBJ1-3; maybe TRBD1 (6 bases). The CDR3 is 18 amino acids. Trimming removed 1 base at V and 6 bases at J, with 22 bases between. Germline V CDR1 and CDR2: MGHRA, YSYEKL. The CDR3 DNA reads as TGCGCCAGCAGCCAAGGTACTCGGACAGCCTCACTGGCAAACACCATATATTTT. Amino acid sequence: CASSQGTRTASLANTIYF.

This clone was counted only a few times. This chain joins TRBV28 and TRBJ2-7, with 13 bases aligning to TRBD2. The CDR3 loop spans 15 amino acids. Germline-derived CDR1 and CDR2 are MDHEN and SYDVKM. With V trimmed by 2 bases and J by 7 bases, 5 bases remained unmatched. As DNA, the CDR3 is TGTGCCAGCAGTTTAGGTGGACTAGCGGGAGATGAGCAGTACTTC. Translation gives CASSLGGLAGDEQYF.

The chain employs TRBV7-2 and TRBJ1-2; a weak D match, TRBD1 (5 bases). The V gene lost 4 bases and the J gene lost 7 bases, with 16 bases spanning the gap. Germline CDR1 and CDR2: SGHTA and FQGNSA. The CDR3 covers 14 residues. CDR3 protein: CASSSTSGYGGYTF. Written as DNA, the CDR3 is TGTGCCAGCAGCTCAACTTCAGGGTATGGTGGCTACACCTTC. Based on the CDR3 plus reference TRBV7-2 and TRBJ1-2, the full variable domain is GAGVSQSPSNKVTEKGKDVELRCDPISGHTALYWYRQSLGQGLEFLIYFQGNSAPDKSGLPSDRFSAERTGGSVSTLTIQRTQQEDSAVYLCASSSTSGYGGYTFGSGTRLTVV.

The chain uses TRBV9 and TRBJ2-2; the D gene is possibly TRBD1 (6 bases). The V gene lost 0 bases and the J gene lost 5 bases, with 8 bases spanning the gap. The CDR3 is made up of 14 amino acids. Germline V gene sequence: CDR1 SGDLS, CDR2 YYNGEE. CDR3 DNA: TGTGCCAGCAGCGTAGCGCAGGGGACCGGGGAGCTGTTTTTT. Protein product: CASSVAQGTGELFF.

This chain links TRBV11-2 with TRBJ2-1; D gene uncertain. Germline V gene data show CDR1 as SGHAT and CDR2 as FQNNGV. The CDR3 length is 13 residues. Trimming stripped 1 base from V and 5 bases from J, with 6 bases between. The CDR3 DNA is TGTGCCAGCAGCTTAGGGGCTAACAATGAGCAGTTCTTC. Its protein product is CASSLGANNEQFF.

The chain carries TRBV18 and TRBJ2-7; 9 bases are a match to TRBD2. With V trimmed by 3 bases and J by 4 bases, 7 bases remained unmatched. Per germline, CDR1 KGHSH and CDR2 LQKENI. This CDR3 is built from 15 residues. The DNA of the CDR3 is TGTGCCAGCTCACCCCCCTGGCGGGAGGGTTACGAGCAGTACTTC. As protein: CASSPPWREGYEQYF.

V and J are TRBV7-3 and TRBJ2-7, with D perhaps matching TRBD2 (7 bases). The germline V gene has CDR1 SGHTA and CDR2 FQGTGA. Trimming took 2 bases from V and 2 from J, leaving 10 bases between them. CDR3 length equals 14 residues. The CDR3 loop reads CASSLGGGPYEQYF. Here the CDR3 DNA reads TGTGCCAGCAGCTTAGGGGGGGGGCCCTACGAGCAGTACTTC. Full variable domain (rest looked up from reference TRBV7-3 and TRBJ2-7): GAGVSQTPSNKVTEKGKYVELRCDPISGHTALYWYRQSLGQGPEFLIYFQGTGAADDSGLPNDRFFAVRPEGSVSTLKIQRTERGDSAVYLCASSLGGGPYEQYFGPGTRLTVT.

This chain's CDR3 is CASSLRTGGGYTF. In DNA, the CDR3 is TGTGCCAGCAGCTTAAGAACAGGGGGAGGCTACACCTTC. V is TRBV7-2 and J is TRBJ1-2; 8 bases are shared with TRBD1. Trimming took 2 bases from V and 8 from J; bases not matched to a gene: 4. The CDR3 has 13 amino acids. Germline CDR1 reads SGHTA; CDR2 reads FQGNSA.

The chain is built from TRBV4-1 and TRBJ2-2; 9 positions agree with TRBD2. This CDR3 has 16 amino acids. The germline V gene has CDR1 MGHRA and CDR2 YSYEKL. V lost 2 bases, J lost 6 bases, and 7 bases stayed unmatched. The CDR3 region is CASSQLRAGGSGELFF. DNA of the CDR3: TGCGCCAGCAGCCAATTGAGAGCGGGAGGCTCCGGGGAGCTGTTTTTT.

DNA for the CDR3: TGTGCCAGCAGCCCGCAACGGAGACAGCCCCAGCATTTT. The encoded protein is CASSPQRRQPQHF. The V call is TRBV7-2, the J call TRBJ1-5; D call uncertain. Trimming cost V 5 bases and J 7 bases, with 12 bases left between them. There are 13 residues in the CDR3. The germline gives CDR1 SGHTA, CDR2 FQGNSA.

The chain employs TRBV19 and TRBJ2-5; TRBD1 agrees at 8 bases. There are 16 residues in the CDR3. Per the germline V gene, CDR1 is LNHDA and CDR2 is SQIVND (reference sequence). V lost 6 bases to trimming and J lost 2 bases; unmatched junction nucleotides: 11. Here the CDR3 DNA reads TGTGCCAGTAGCCCCCGAGGACAGGGCTTACAAGAGACCCAGTACTTC. Translation: CASSPRGQGLQETQYF.

The V call is TRBV13, the J call TRBJ2-2, with 9 bases aligning to TRBD2. The V and J ends lost 3 bases and 0 bases, in that order; junction bases with no gene match: 11. The CDR3 runs 19 residues. The germline V gene has CDR1 PRHDT and CDR2 FYEKMQ (reference sequence). In DNA form, the CDR3 reads TGTGCCAGCAGCTTGGGACTAGCCCGTTCCCCTACGAACACCGGGGAGCTGTTTTTT. It is translated as CASSLGLARSPTNTGELFF.

This chain uses TRBV7-3 with TRBJ2-1; 8 bases are a match to TRBD2. Trimming removed 1 base from V and 7 bases from J; junction bases left unmatched: 6. This CDR3 is built from 15 residues. Germline CDR1 SGHTA, CDR2 FQGTGA. CDR3 amino acids: CASSLRSGSGNEQFF. The CDR3 region has the DNA TGTGCCAGCAGCTTAAGGAGCGGGAGCGGGAATGAGCAGTTCTTC. The full variable domain, rest sourced from reference TRBV7-3 and TRBJ2-1, is GAGVSQTPSNKVTEKGKYVELRCDPISGHTALYWYRQSLGQGPEFLIYFQGTGAADDSGLPNDRFFAVRPEGSVSTLKIQRTERGDSAVYLCASSLRSGSGNEQFFGPGTRLTVL.

The table lists this clone with a few counts. The chain recombines TRBV12-3 or TRBV12-4 with TRBJ2-5; unclear D gene. This CDR3 region has 12 residues. Deletions cut 2 bases from V and 5 bases from J, with 6 bases between. The CDR3 is CASSLLVETQYF. CDR3 bases: TGTGCCAGCAGTTTACTCGTGGAGACCCAGTACTTC.